These T cell receptor beta chains were read from a single sample in a study of OX40 agonist ivuxolimab in advanced cancers. TCRdb's copy holds only in-frame clones and misses some; the assay was immunoSEQ multiplex PCR. The sample consists of 50,000 or so clones, roughly 90% of them appearing once. The material sequenced was CD4+ or CD8+ T cells sorted from blood, taken in a trial of the OX40 agonist ivuxolimab. The receptors here all came from an adult with an advanced solid tumor such as melanoma, head and neck, liver or kidney cancer. CDR3s include the opening cysteine and the closing phenylalanine or tryptophan. A D gene is named only where the DNA matches it firmly. Some rows have no size entry. The others give once, few or many, or a class for an expanded clone.

V	length	D	J	size	CDR3	DNA
TRBV27	13	-	TRBJ1-2	few	CASSLGTSYGYTF	TGTGCCAGCAGTTTAGGCACAAGCTATGGCTACACCTTC
TRBV27	15	-	TRBJ1-1	once	CASSLSAFAATEAFF	TGTGCCAGCAGTTTATCGGCGTTCGCCGCGACTGAAGCTTTCTTT
TRBV7-9	13	-	TRBJ2-7	-	CASSYGPRYEQYF	TGTGCCAGCAGCTATGGGCCCCGATACGAGCAGTACTTC
TRBV30	13	TRBD1	TRBJ2-1	-	CACGTGLYNEQFF	TGTGCCTGCGGGACAGGGTTATACAATGAGCAGTTCTTC
TRBV5-6	14	TRBD1	TRBJ1-1	-	CASSLGGVDTEAFF	TGTGCCAGCAGTTTAGGGGGCGTTGACACTGAAGCTTTCTTT
TRBV5-5	15	-	TRBJ2-1	-	CASSPGGSSYNEQFF	TGTGCCAGCAGCCCCGGTGGGAGCTCCTACAATGAGCAGTTCTTC
TRBV9	14	-	TRBJ2-3	once	CASSVEASTDTQYF	TGTGCCAGCAGCGTAGAGGCTAGCACAGATACGCAGTATTTT
TRBV9	13	-	TRBJ2-5	-	CASSATGPETQYF	TGTGCCAGCAGCGCGACAGGTCCGGAGACCCAGTACTTC
TRBV10-3	14	-	TRBJ1-5	-	CAISEFADLQPQHF	TGTGCCATCAGTGAGTTCGCCGATTTGCAGCCCCAGCATTTT
TRBV19	13	TRBD1	TRBJ1-1	once	CASGTGGGTEAFF	TGTGCCAGTGGGACAGGGGGCGGCACTGAAGCTTTCTTT
TRBV19	15	-	TRBJ1-4	-	CASSILGMHGEKLFF	TGTGCCAGTAGCATATTGGGGATGCACGGTGAAAAACTGTTTTTT
TRBV28	13	-	TRBJ1-1	-	CASSPHEATEAFF	TGTGCCAGCAGTCCCCACGAGGCCACTGAAGCTTTCTTT
TRBV4-1	16	-	TRBJ1-2	-	CASSQDMGPSSNGYTF	TGCGCCAGCAGCCAAGATATGGGCCCCTCTTCGAATGGCTACACCTTC
TRBV7-2	13	-	TRBJ1-2	-	CASSPGWGYGYTF	TGTGCCAGCAGCCCTGGGTGGGGCTATGGCTACACCTTC
TRBV27	13	-	TRBJ1-1	-	CASNPGGNGEAFF	TGTGCCAGCAACCCAGGAGGAAATGGTGAAGCTTTCTTT
TRBV5-4	14	-	TRBJ2-5	-	CASSPESGLETQYF	TGTGCCAGCAGCCCTGAATCGGGATTAGAGACCCAGTACTTC
TRBV11-2	18	-	TRBJ2-3	-	CASSHPLIVHASTDTQYF	TGTGCCAGCAGCCACCCACTTATAGTCCATGCTAGCACAGATACGCAGTATTTT
TRBV29-1	15	TRBD1	TRBJ1-2	-	CSVATGEEGNYGYTF	TGCAGCGTCGCGACAGGGGAAGAGGGTAACTATGGCTACACCTTC
TRBV13	14	-	TRBJ1-5	-	CASSLGLGNQPQHF	TGTGCCAGCAGCTTAGGCCTAGGCAATCAGCCCCAGCATTTT
TRBV2	15	-	TRBJ2-7	once	CASSVTMSSEDEQYF	TGTGCCAGCAGTGTCACCATGAGTTCTGAAGACGAGCAGTACTTC
TRBV7-9	15	TRBD2	TRBJ2-1	-	CASSSPGGGANEQFF	TGTGCCAGCAGCTCCCCGGGCGGGGGGGCCAATGAGCAGTTCTTC
TRBV4-3	15	-	TRBJ1-1	-	CTSSQDLPSDTEAFF	TGCACCAGCAGCCAAGATCTACCCTCGGACACTGAAGCTTTCTTT
TRBV27	15	-	TRBJ2-1	-	CASSPGQGFYNEQFF	TGTGCCAGCAGTCCGGGGCAGGGCTTCTACAATGAGCAGTTCTTC
TRBV30	15	-	TRBJ2-1	-	CAWKRYPSAYNEQFF	TGTGCCTGGAAACGTTACCCGAGCGCCTACAATGAGCAGTTCTTC
TRBV15	13	TRBD1	TRBJ2-7	-	CATSGDREYEQYF	TGTGCCACCAGCGGGGACAGGGAGTACGAGCAGTACTTC
TRBV27	14	-	TRBJ2-1	-	CASSAMDSNNEQFF	TGTGCCAGCAGTGCTATGGACAGTAACAATGAGCAGTTCTTC
TRBV7-6	14	TRBD1	TRBJ1-1	-	CASSSGQGATEAFF	TGTGCCAGCAGCTCGGGACAGGGGGCTACTGAAGCTTTCTTT
TRBV11-1	17	TRBD2	TRBJ2-1	-	CASSLSRGGGPYNEQFF	TGTGCCAGCAGCTTAAGCCGCGGCGGGGGGCCCTACAATGAGCAGTTCTTC
TRBV5-4	13	-	TRBJ2-2	-	CASSTPGSGELFF	TGTGCCAGCAGCACACCAGGGTCCGGGGAGCTGTTTTTT
TRBV7-9	17	TRBD1	TRBJ1-4	-	CASSPQSDRGIGEKLFF	TGTGCCAGCAGCCCGCAATCGGACAGGGGCATTGGTGAAAAACTGTTTTTT
TRBV28	14	TRBD2	TRBJ2-1	-	CASTRLAEYNEQFF	TGTGCCAGCACTCGACTAGCGGAATACAATGAGCAGTTCTTC
TRBV7-3	15	-	TRBJ2-3	-	CASSLGGTRTDTQYF	TGTGCCAGCAGCTTAGGGGGGACTCGTACAGATACGCAGTATTTT
TRBV2	14	-	TRBJ1-1	-	CASSSWDLNTEAFF	TGTGCCAGCAGTTCATGGGATTTGAACACTGAAGCTTTCTTT
TRBV13	12	-	TRBJ1-1	-	CASSTGGAEAFF	TGTGCCAGCAGCACTGGGGGGGCTGAAGCTTTCTTT
TRBV27	15	TRBD1	TRBJ2-3	-	CASSFLTGGEDTQYF	TGTGCCAGCAGTTTCTTGACAGGGGGGGAAGATACGCAGTATTTT
TRBV19	12	-	TRBJ1-1	few	CASIQGPTEAFF	TGTGCCAGTATACAAGGTCCCACTGAAGCTTTCTTT